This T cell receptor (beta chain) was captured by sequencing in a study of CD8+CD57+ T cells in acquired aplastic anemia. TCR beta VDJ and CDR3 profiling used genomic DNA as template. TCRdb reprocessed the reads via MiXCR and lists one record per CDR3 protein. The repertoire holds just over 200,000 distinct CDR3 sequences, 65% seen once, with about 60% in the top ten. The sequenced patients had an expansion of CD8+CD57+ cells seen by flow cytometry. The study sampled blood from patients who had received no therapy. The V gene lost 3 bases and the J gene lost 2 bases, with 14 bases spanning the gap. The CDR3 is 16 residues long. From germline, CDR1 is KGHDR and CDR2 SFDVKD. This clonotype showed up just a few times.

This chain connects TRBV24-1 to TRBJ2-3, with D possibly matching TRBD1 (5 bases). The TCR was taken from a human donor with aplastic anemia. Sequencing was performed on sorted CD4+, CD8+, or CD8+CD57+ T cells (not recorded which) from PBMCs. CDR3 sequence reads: CATSDTQGYDTDTQYF. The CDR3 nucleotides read TGTGCCACCAGTGATACCCAGGGATACGACACAGATACGCAGTATTTT.